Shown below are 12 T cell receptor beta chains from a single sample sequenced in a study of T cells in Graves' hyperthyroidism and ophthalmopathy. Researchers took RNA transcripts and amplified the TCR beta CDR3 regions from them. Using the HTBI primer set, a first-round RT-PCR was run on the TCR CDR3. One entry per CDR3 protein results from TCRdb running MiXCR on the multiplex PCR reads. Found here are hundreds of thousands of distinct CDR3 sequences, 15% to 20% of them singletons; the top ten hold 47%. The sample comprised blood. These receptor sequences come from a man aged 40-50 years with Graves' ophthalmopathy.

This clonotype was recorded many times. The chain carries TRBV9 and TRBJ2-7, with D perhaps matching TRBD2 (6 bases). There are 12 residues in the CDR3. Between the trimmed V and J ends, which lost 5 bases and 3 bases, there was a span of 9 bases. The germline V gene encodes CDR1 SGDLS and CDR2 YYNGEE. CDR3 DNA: TGTGCCAGCAGTGTCGGGAGCTACGAGCAGTACTTC. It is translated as CASSVGSYEQYF.

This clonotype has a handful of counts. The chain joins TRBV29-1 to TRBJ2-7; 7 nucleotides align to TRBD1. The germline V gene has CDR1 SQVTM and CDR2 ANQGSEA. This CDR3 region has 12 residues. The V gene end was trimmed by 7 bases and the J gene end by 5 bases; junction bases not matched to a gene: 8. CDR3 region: CSARQGPNEQYF. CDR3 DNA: TGCAGCGCTAGACAGGGCCCGAACGAGCAGTACTTC.

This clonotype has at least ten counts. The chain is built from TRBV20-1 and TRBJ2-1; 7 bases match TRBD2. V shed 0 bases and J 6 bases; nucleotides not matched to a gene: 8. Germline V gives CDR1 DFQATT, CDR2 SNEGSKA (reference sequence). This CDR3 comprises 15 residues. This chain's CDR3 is CSARDIGGSLNEQFF. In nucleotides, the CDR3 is TGCAGTGCTAGAGATATCGGGGGGAGTCTCAATGAGCAGTTCTTC.

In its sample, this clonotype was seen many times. This chain's CDR3 is CASSQDPGLAGSADTQYF. CDR3 sequence (DNA): TGTGCCAGCAGCCAAGATCCGGGGCTAGCGGGAAGCGCAGATACGCAGTATTTT. The gene calls are TRBV3-1 and TRBJ2-3; 9 nucleotides agree with TRBD2. After removal of 0 bases from V and 4 bases from J, the junction contained 11 bases not matched to a gene. Looked up from germline, CDR1 is LGHDT and CDR2 is YNNKEL (reference sequence). The CDR3 totals 18 residues.

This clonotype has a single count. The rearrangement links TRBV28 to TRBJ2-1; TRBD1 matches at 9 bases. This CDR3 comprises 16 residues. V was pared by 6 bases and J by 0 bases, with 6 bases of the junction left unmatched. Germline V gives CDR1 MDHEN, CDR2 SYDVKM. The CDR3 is CASSSQGADSYNEQFF. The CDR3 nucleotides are TGTGCCAGCAGCTCACAGGGGGCCGACTCCTACAATGAGCAGTTCTTC.

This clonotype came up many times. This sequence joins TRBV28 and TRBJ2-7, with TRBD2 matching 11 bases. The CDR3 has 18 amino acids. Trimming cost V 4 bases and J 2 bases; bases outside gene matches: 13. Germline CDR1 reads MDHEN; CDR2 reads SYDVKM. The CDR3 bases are TGTGCCAGCAGTTCTCCCCATCGGACTAGCGGGCTCCCCTACGAGCAGTACTTC. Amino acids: CASSSPHRTSGLPYEQYF.

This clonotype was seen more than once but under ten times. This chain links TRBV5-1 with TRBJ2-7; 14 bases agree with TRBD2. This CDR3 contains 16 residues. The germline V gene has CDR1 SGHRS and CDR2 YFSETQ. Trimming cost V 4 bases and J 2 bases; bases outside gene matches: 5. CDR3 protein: CASSPGLAGGTYEQYF. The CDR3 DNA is TGCGCCAGCAGCCCTGGACTAGCGGGAGGAACCTACGAGCAGTACTTC.

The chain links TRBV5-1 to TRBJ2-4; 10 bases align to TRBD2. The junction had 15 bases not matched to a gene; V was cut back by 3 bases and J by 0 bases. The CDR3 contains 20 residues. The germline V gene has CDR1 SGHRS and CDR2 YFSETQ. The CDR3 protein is CASSSVPGTSATLAKNIQYF. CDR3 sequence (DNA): TGCGCCAGCAGCTCCGTTCCCGGGACTAGCGCGACCCTAGCCAAAAACATTCAGTACTTC.

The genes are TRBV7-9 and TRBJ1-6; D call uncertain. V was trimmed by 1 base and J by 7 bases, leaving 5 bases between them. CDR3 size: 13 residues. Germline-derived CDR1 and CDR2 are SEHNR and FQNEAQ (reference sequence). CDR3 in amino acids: CASSLDQNSPLHF. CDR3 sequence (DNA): TGTGCCAGCAGCTTAGATCAGAATTCACCCCTCCACTTT.

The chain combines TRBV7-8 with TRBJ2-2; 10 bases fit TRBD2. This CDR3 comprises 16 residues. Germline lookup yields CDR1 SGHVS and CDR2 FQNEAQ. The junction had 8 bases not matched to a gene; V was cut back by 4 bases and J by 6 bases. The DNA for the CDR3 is TGTGCCAGCAGCTCCACTAGCGGGATATTCGCCGGGGAGCTGTTTTTT. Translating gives CASSSTSGIFAGELFF.

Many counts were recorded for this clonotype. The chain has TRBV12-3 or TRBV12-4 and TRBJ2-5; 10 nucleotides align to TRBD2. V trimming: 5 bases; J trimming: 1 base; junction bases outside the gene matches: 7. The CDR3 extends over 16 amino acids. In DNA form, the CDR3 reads TGTGCCAGCAGTCTAGAAGCGGGGGGGACCCAAGAGACCCAGTACTTC. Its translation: CASSLEAGGTQETQYF.

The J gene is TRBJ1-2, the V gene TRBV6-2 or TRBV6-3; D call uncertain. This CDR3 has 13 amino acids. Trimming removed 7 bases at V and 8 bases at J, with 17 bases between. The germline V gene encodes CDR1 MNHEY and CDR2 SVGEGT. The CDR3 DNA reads TGTGCCAGCATGGGTGACGGTCTGGGAGGCTACACCTTC. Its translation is CASMGDGLGGYTF.